A selection of T cell receptor beta chains follows, all from one sample in a study of CD8 T cells in Susac syndrome. TCRdb re-derived calls from the immunoSEQ multiplex PCR reads in MiXCR, one entry per CDR3 protein. The data contain over 300,000 distinct CDR3 sequences, 92% of them singletons. Sequencing input: CD4+ T cells from PBMCs. The receptors originated from a human donor with multiple sclerosis. The CDR3 runs from the conserved cysteine through the conserved F or W. D genes are given only for firm matches.

V gene	D gene	J gene	CDR3 DNA	CDR3 protein
TRBV5-7	NA	TRBJ1-3	TGTGCCAGCAGCTTGAGTTCCAGCTCTGGAAACACCATATATTTT	CASSLSSSSGNTIYF
TRBV4-2	NA	TRBJ2-1	TGTGCCAGCAGCCATGGCTTACAAAACTCCTACAATGAGCAGTTCTTC	CASSHGLQNSYNEQFF
TRBV28	NA	TRBJ1-2	TGTGCCAGCAGGCGACGGGGGGCCCTTTTCTATGGCTACACCTTC	CASRRRGALFYGYTF
TRBV29-1	TRBD1	TRBJ2-4	TGCAGCGTTGGGAAGCCGGGACAGGGGAACATTCAGTACTTC	CSVGKPGQGNIQYF
TRBV11-2	NA	TRBJ1-1	TGTGCCAGCAGCCGCGGGGTCGGAACCGCAGGGGAAGCTTTCTTT	CASSRGVGTAGEAFF
TRBV5-4	TRBD1	TRBJ2-1	TGTGCCAGCAGCTTGGCAGGGGGCACTGAGCAGTTCTTC	CASSLAGGTEQFF
TRBV2	TRBD1	TRBJ1-6	TGTGCCAGCAGACGGACGGACAGGGGTAATTCACCCCTCCACTTT	CASRRTDRGNSPLHF
TRBV9	TRBD1	TRBJ1-5	TGTGCCAGCAGCGTGGGACAGGAGCATCAGCCCCAGCATTTT	CASSVGQEHQPQHF
TRBV6-5	TRBD1	TRBJ1-2	TGTGCCAGCAGTTACTCGAACCGGGACAGGGTTTATGGCTACACCTTC	CASSYSNRDRVYGYTF
TRBV5-1	NA	TRBJ1-1	TGCGCCAGCAGCTTGACTCGTCCCGGGAACGAAGCTTTCTTT	CASSLTRPGNEAFF
TRBV12-3/TRBV12-4	TRBD2	TRBJ2-7	TGTGCCAGCAGTTTCATTGGACTAGCGGGAACCGAGCAGTACTTC	CASSFIGLAGTEQYF
TRBV27	NA	TRBJ2-3	TGTGCCAGCAGTTCCCCGTTCGGAGATACGCAGTATTTT	CASSSPFGDTQYF
TRBV12-3/TRBV12-4	NA	TRBJ2-7	TGTGCCAGCAGTTTAAGGGCAGTCATCCCCAACGAGCAGTACTTC	CASSLRAVIPNEQYF
TRBV24-1	TRBD1	TRBJ2-2	TGTGCCACACCGGGACAGAAATCGAACACCGGGGAGCTGTTTTTT	CATPGQKSNTGELFF
TRBV12-3/TRBV12-4	NA	TRBJ1-1	TGTGCCAGCAGCCCAGATTTTTCTGAAGCTTTCTTT	CASSPDFSEAFF
TRBV2	NA	TRBJ2-7	TGTGCCAGCAGTGAAGGCAGGGGGGCCTACGAGCAGTACTTC	CASSEGRGAYEQYF
TRBV25-1	TRBD1	TRBJ1-3	TGTGCCAGCAGTGTTACAGGGGGTGGAAACACCATATATTTT	CASSVTGGGNTIYF